This T cell receptor (beta chain) appears in the sequencing data of a study of brain T cells in children with intractable seizures. Study-level points and caveats: Viral specificity was inferred only from CDR3 similarity; HCMV serostatus was unknown. Absence of clones before surgery may stem from lower sequencing depth.

Sequencing used immunoSEQ multiplex PCR; TCRdb keeps in-frame clones, though not all of them. The table shows 300,000 to 400,000 clones, with 85% to 95% occurring only once. About this clone: The antigen remains undetermined.

Time point specified: blood from clinic visit 5 months post-surgery; TSC patient then seizure free. Only cases whose brain tissue showed the highest T cell transcript signatures were sequenced. Pre-surgery treatment included at least one anti-epileptic drug. The CDR3 sequence is 13 residues long. V dropped 3 bases and J dropped 2 bases, with 7 bases sitting between them. Germline V CDR1 and CDR2: SEHNR, FQNEAQ (reference sequence). The chain is built from TRBV7-9 and TRBJ1-2, with D uncertain. Source: peripheral blood, taken roughly 5 months after surgery. This TCR was recovered from a boy under three years old with tuberous sclerosis and intractable seizures. The CDR3 DNA follows: TGTGCCAGCAGCTTTTCGCAGAACTATGGCTACACCTTC. This translates into CASSFSQNYGYTF.